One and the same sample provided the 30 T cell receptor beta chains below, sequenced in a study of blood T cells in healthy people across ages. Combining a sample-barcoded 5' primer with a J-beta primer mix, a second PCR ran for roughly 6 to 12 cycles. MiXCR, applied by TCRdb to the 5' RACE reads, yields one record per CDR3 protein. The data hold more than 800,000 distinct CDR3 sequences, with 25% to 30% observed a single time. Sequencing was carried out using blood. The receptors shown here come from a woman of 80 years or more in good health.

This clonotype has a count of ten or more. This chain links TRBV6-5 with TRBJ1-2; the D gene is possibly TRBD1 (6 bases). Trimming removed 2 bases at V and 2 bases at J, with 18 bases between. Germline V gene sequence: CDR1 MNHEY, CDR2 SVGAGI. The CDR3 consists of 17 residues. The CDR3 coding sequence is TGTGCCAGCAGTTACACCCTAGGGGGGGCGGACAACTATGGCTACACCTTC. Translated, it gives CASSYTLGGADNYGYTF.

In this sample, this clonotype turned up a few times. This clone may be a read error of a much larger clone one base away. This CDR3 is CANSRRLEGETQYF. DNA for the CDR3: TGTGCCAACAGCCGCAGACTAGAGGGAGAGACCCAGTACTTC. The chain has TRBV7-9 and TRBJ2-5; D perhaps matches TRBD2 (6 bases). Germline V gene sequence: CDR1 SEHNR, CDR2 FQNEAQ (reference sequence). The CDR3 runs to 14 residues.

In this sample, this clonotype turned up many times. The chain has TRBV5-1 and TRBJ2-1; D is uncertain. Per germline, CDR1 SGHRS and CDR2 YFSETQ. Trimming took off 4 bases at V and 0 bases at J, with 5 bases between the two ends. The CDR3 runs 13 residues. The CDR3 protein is CASSRNSYNEQFF. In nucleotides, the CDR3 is TGCGCCAGCAGCCGAAACTCCTACAATGAGCAGTTCTTC.

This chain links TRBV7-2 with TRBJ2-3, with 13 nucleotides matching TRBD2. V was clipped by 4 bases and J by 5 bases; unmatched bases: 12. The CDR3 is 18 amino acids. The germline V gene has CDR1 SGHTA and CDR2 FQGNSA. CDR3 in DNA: TGTGCCAGCAGCTCTTTAGGACTAGCGGGAGATTTGGTAGATACGCAGTATTTT. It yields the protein CASSSLGLAGDLVDTQYF.

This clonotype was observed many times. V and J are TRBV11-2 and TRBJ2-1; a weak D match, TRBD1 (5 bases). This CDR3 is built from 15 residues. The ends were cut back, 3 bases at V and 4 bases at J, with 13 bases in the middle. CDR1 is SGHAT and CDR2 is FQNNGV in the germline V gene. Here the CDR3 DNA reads TGTGCCAGCAGCTTTAGCAAGGGGTTTTACAATGAGCAGTTCTTC. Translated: CASSFSKGFYNEQFF.

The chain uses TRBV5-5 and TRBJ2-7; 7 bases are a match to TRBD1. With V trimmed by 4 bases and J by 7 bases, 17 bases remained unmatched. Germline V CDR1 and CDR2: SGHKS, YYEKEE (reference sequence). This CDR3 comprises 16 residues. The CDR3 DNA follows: TGTGCCAGCAGCGTAAAGGGGGCAGGGACGTCTCGTGAGCAGTACTTC. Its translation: CASSVKGAGTSREQYF.

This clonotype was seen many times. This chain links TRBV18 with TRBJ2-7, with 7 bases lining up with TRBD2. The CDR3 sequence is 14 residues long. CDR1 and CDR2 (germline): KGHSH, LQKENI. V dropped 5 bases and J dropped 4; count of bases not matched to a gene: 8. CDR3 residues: CASSAGTTSYEQYF. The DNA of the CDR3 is TGTGCCAGCTCAGCCGGGACTACCTCATACGAGCAGTACTTC.

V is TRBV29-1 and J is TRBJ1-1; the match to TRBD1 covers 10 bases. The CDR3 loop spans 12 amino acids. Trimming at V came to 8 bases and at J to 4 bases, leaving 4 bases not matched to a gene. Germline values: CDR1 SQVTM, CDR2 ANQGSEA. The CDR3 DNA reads TGCAGCTTTCGGACAGGGGGCACTGAAGCTTTCTTT. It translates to CSFRTGGTEAFF.

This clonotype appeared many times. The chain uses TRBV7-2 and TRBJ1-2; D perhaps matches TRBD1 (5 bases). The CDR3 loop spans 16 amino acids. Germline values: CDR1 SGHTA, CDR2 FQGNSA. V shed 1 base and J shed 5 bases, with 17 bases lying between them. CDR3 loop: CASSLESQRGKYGYTF. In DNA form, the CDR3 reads TGTGCCAGCAGCTTAGAGAGCCAAAGGGGAAAATATGGCTACACCTTC.

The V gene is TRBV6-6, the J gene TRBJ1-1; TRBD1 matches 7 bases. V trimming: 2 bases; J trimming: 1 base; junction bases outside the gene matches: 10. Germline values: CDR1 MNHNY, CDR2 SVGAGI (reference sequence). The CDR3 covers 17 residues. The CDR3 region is CASSYPEGGRPNTEAFF. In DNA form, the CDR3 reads TGTGCCAGCAGTTACCCGGAAGGGGGCAGACCGAACACTGAAGCTTTCTTT.

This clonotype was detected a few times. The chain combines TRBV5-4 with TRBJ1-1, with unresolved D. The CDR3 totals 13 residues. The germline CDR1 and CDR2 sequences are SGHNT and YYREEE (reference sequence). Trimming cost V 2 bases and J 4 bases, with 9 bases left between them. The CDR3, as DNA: TGTGCCAGCAGCTTTAGTGAGGGCACTGAAGCTTTCTTT. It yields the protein CASSFSEGTEAFF.

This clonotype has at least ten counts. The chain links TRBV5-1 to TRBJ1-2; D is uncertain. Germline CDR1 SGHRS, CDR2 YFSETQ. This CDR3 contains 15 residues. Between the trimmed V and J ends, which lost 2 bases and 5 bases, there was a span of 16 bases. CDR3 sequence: CASSFDNPSQYGYTF. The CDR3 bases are TGCGCCAGCAGCTTTGACAACCCTTCACAATATGGCTACACCTTC.

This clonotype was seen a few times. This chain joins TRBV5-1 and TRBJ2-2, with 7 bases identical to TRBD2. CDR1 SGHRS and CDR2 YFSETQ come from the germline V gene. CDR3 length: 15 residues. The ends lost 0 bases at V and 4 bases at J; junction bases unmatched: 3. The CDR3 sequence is CASSLDWGGTGELFF. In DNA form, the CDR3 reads TGCGCCAGCAGCTTGGACTGGGGGGGCACCGGGGAGCTGTTTTTT. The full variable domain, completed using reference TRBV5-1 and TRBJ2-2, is KAGVTQTPRYLIKTRGQQVTLSCSPISGHRSVSWYQQTPGQGLQFLFEYFSETQRNKGNFPGRFSGRQFSNSRSEMNVSTLELGDSALYLCASSLDWGGTGELFFGEGSRLTVL.

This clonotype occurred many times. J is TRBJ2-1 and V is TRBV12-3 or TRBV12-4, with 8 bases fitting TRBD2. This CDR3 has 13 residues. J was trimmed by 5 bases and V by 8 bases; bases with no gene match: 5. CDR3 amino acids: CASLRGGDNEQFF. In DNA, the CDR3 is TGTGCCAGCCTTCGGGGGGGAGACAATGAGCAGTTCTTC.

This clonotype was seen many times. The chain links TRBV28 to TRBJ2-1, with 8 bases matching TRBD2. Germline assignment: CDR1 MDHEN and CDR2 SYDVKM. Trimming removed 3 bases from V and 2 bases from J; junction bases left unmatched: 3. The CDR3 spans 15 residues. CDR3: CASSFLGGAYNEQFF. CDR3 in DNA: TGTGCCAGCAGTTTCCTCGGGGGGGCCTACAATGAGCAGTTCTTC. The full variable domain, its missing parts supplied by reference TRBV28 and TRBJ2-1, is DVKVTQSSRYLVKRTGEKVFLECVQDMDHENMFWYRQDPGLGLRLIYFSYDVKMKEKGDIPEGYSVSREKKERFSLILESASTNQTSMYLCASSFLGGAYNEQFFGPGTRLTVL.

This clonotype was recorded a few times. CDR3 coding DNA: TGTGCCAGCAGCTTGTTAAGGGTAGCCGCAGATACGCAGTATTTT. Translation: CASSLLRVAADTQYF. This sequence joins TRBV7-2 and TRBJ2-3, with D hard to call. Germline V lookup: CDR1 SGHTA, CDR2 FQGNSA. The CDR3 is 15 residues long. V lost 3 bases and J 4 bases, leaving 14 bases between the germline ends.

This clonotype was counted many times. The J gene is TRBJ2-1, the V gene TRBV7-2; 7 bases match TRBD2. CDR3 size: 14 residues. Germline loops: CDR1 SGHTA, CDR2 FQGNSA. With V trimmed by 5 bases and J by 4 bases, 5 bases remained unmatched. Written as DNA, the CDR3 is TGTGCCAGCAGCACCCTAGCGGATTACAATGAGCAGTTCTTC. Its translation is CASSTLADYNEQFF.

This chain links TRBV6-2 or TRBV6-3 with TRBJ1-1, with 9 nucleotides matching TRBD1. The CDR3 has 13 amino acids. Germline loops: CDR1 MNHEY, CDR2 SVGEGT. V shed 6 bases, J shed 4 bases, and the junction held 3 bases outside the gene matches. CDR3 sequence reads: CASRQTGGTEAFF. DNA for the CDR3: TGTGCCAGCAGACAGACAGGGGGCACTGAAGCTTTCTTT.

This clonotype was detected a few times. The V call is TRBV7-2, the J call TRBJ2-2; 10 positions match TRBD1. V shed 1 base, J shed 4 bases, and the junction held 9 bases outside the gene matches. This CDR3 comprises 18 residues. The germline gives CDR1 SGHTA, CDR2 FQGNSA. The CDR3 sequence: CASSLGDRGLLGTGELFF. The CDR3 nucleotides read TGTGCCAGCAGCTTAGGGGACAGGGGCCTGTTAGGCACCGGGGAGCTGTTTTTT. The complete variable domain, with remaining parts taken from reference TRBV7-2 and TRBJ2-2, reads GAGVSQSPSNKVTEKGKDVELRCDPISGHTALYWYRQSLGQGLEFLIYFQGNSAPDKSGLPSDRFSAERTGGSVSTLTIQRTQQEDSAVYLCASSLGDRGLLGTGELFFGEGSRLTVL.

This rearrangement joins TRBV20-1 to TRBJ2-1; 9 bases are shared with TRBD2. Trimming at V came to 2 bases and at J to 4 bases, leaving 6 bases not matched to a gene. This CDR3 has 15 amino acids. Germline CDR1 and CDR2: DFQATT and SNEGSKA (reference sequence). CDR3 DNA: TGCAGTGCTAGAAGGGCTAGCGGGGTGTACAATGAGCAGTTCTTC. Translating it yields CSARRASGVYNEQFF.

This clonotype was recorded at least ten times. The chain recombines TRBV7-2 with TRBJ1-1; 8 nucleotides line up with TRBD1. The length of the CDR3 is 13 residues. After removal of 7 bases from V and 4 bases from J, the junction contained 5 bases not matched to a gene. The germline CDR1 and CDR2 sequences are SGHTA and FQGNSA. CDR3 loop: CASNDRGSTEAFF. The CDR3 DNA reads TGTGCCAGCAACGACAGGGGATCCACTGAAGCTTTCTTT.

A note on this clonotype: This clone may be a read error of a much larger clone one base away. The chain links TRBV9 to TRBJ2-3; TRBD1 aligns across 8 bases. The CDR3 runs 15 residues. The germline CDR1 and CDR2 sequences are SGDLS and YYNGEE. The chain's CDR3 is CASSVVDRGTGTQYF. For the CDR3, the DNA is TGTGCCAGCAGCGTAGTAGACAGGGGAACAGGTACGCAGTATTTT.

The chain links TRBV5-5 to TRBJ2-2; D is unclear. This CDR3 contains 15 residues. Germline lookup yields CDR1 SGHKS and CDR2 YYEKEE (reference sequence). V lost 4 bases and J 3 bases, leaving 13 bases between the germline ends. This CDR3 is CASSGFVLDTGELFF. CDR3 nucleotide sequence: TGTGCCAGCAGCGGTTTCGTCTTGGACACCGGGGAGCTGTTTTTT.

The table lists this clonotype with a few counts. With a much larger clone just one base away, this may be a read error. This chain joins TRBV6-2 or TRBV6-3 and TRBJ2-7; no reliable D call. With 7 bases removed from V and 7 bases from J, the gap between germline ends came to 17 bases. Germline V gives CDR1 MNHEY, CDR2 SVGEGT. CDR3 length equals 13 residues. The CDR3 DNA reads TGTGCCAGCACCAGCTTCTCCTACAATGAGCAGTACTTC. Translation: CASTSFSYNEQYF.

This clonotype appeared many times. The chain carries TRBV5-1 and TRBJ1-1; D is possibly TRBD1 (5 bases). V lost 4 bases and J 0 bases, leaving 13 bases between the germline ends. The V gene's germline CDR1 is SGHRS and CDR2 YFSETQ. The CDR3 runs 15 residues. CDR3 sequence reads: CASSVGQGMNTEAFF. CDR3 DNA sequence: TGCGCCAGCAGCGTTGGGCAGGGCATGAACACTGAAGCTTTCTTT.

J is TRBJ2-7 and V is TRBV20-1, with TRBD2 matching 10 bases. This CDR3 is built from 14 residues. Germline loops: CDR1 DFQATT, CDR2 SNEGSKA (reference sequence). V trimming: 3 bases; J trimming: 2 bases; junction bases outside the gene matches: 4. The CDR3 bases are TGCAGTGCTAGGGGGAGCGGGGGGGCCTACGAGCAGTACTTC. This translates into CSARGSGGAYEQYF.

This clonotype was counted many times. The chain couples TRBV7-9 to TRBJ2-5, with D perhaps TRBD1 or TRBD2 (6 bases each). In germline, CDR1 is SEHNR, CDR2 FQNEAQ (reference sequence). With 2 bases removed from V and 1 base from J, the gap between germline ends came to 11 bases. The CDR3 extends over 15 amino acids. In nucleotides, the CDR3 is TGTGCCAGCAGCTTACCCAAGGGGGGCCAAGAGACCCAGTACTTC. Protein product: CASSLPKGGQETQYF.

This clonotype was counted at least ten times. The CDR3 here is CASSPSSGTGKETQYF. CDR3 in DNA: TGTGCCAGCAGCCCTTCCTCCGGGACGGGAAAAGAGACCCAGTACTTC. The chain joins TRBV7-2 to TRBJ2-5; D may correspond to TRBD1 or TRBD2 (5 bases each). The V gene lost 5 bases and the J gene lost 3 bases, with 19 bases spanning the gap. The CDR3 sequence is 16 residues long. CDR1 is SGHTA, CDR2 FQGNSA, per germline.

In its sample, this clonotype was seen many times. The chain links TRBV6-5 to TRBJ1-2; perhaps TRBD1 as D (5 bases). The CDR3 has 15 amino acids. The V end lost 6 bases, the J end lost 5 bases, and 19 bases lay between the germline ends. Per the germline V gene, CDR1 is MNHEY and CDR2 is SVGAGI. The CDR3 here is CASSPPGVGIYGYTF. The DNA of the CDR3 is TGTGCCAGCAGCCCCCCGGGGGTGGGGATTTATGGCTACACCTTC.

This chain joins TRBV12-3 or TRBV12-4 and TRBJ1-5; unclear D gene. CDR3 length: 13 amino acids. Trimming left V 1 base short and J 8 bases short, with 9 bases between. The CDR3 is CASSLVVDEPQHF. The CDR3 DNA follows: TGTGCCAGCAGTTTAGTTGTGGATGAGCCCCAGCATTTT.